Shown below are 20 T cell receptor beta chains from a single sample sequenced in a study of blood T cell repertoires in COVID-19. The repertoire was sequenced with immunoSEQ multiplex PCR; TCRdb's copy has only in-frame clones and lacks some. The sample carries roughly 270,000 clones, 85% recorded once. Sequencing input: PBMCs or T cells enriched from blood (not recorded which). The receptors were sampled from a woman aged 45-60 years who had recovered from COVID-19.

The chain joins TRBV4-3 to TRBJ2-7; 7 positions agree with TRBD1. The CDR3 length is 14 residues. Losses at the gene ends were 3 bases for V and 3 bases for J; bases not matched to a gene: 5. Germline CDR1 and CDR2: LGHNA and YSLEER. CDR3 nucleotide sequence: TGCGCCAGCAGCCAGCGGCCAGGGGGCTACGAGCAGTACTTC. Its translation is CASSQRPGGYEQYF.

The V call is TRBV18, the J call TRBJ1-3, with TRBD1 as a possible D gene (5 bases). V was cut by 8 bases and J by 1 base, with 9 bases left in between. Germline V gives CDR1 KGHSH, CDR2 LQKENI. There are 13 residues in the CDR3. The CDR3 reads CASTSGSGNTIYF. CDR3 nucleotide sequence: TGTGCCAGCACGTCAGGGTCTGGAAACACCATATATTTT.

This clone has only a few counts. This chain joins TRBV30 and TRBJ1-6; D not resolved. With 4 bases removed from V and 3 bases from J, the gap between germline ends came to 10 bases. The CDR3 extends over 14 amino acids. Looked up from germline, CDR1 is GTSNPN and CDR2 is SVGIG (reference sequence). The CDR3 coding sequence is TGTGCCTGGACCCGAGGGAGCTATAATTCACCCCTCCACTTT. This sequence encodes CAWTRGSYNSPLHF. The full variable domain, its missing parts supplied by reference TRBV30 and TRBJ1-6, is SQTIHQWPATLVQPVGSPLSLECTVEGTSNPNLYWYRQAAGRGLQLLFYSVGIGQISSEVPQNLSASRPQDRQFILSSKKLLLSDSGFYLCAWTRGSYNSPLHFGNGTRLTVT.

This chain connects TRBV5-1 to TRBJ2-1; TRBD1 is a possible D gene (5 bases). The CDR3 is 14 residues long. V lost 3 bases and J 9 bases, leaving 16 bases between the germline ends. The germline V gene encodes CDR1 SGHRS and CDR2 YFSETQ. CDR3: CASSSWSSTGEQFF. The CDR3 coding sequence is TGCGCCAGCAGCTCCTGGAGCTCCACAGGTGAGCAGTTCTTC.

Only a few counts were recorded for this clone. The gene calls are TRBV5-1 and TRBJ1-6; D possibly corresponds to TRBD1 (6 bases). CDR1 is SGHRS, CDR2 YFSETQ, per germline. This CDR3 region has 17 residues. Trimming stripped 5 bases from V and 0 bases from J, with 15 bases between. CDR3 amino acids: CASSRQESSSYNSPLHF. In nucleotides, the CDR3 is TGCGCCAGCAGTCGACAGGAGAGTAGCTCCTATAATTCACCCCTCCACTTT.

CDR3 nucleotide sequence: TGCGCCAGCAGCCAAGAAGTTTCAATTCAGAAGTACTTC. Translation: CASSQEVSIQKYF. The genes are TRBV4-1 and TRBJ2-5; the D is unclear. The germline V gene has CDR1 MGHRA and CDR2 YSYEKL. There are 13 residues in the CDR3. V gave up 0 bases and J gave up 12 bases, with 14 bases separating them.

This rearrangement joins TRBV6-2 or TRBV6-3 to TRBJ2-7; TRBD1 agrees at 7 bases. J was trimmed by 1 base and V by 2 bases; bases with no gene match: 2. The CDR3 is 14 residues long. Germline assignment: CDR1 MNHEY and CDR2 SVGEGT. The CDR3: CASSYGTDSYEQYF. The CDR3, as DNA: TGTGCCAGCAGTTACGGGACAGATTCCTACGAGCAGTACTTC.

V usage is TRBV6-2 or TRBV6-3 and J usage is TRBJ2-4; D is possibly TRBD1 (6 bases). The CDR3 has 15 residues. Trimming took off 4 bases at V and 7 bases at J, with 17 bases between the two ends. Germline V CDR1 and CDR2: MNHEY, SVGEGT. CDR3 region: CASSSTWTVGNIQYF. CDR3 in DNA: TGTGCCAGCAGTTCGACCTGGACAGTTGGGAACATTCAGTACTTC.

The table lists this clone with a count of one. V gene TRBV7-9 combines with J gene TRBJ1-3; 8 nucleotides line up with TRBD1. The CDR3 runs to 14 residues. Trimming took 2 bases from V and 8 from J; bases not matched to a gene: 5. Germline CDR1 SEHNR, CDR2 FQNEAQ (reference sequence). The CDR3 region is CASSLLAGGHTIYF. CDR3 coding DNA: TGTGCCAGCAGCTTACTAGCAGGGGGCCACACCATATATTTT.

The chain combines TRBV6-5 with TRBJ2-3; 8 bases line up with TRBD1. This CDR3 spans 15 amino acids. Germline V gives CDR1 MNHEY, CDR2 SVGAGI. V was pared by 1 base and J by 5 bases, with 5 bases of the junction left unmatched. The CDR3: CASSYYAGGLDTQYF. The CDR3 region has the DNA TGTGCCAGCAGTTACTATGCAGGGGGCTTAGATACGCAGTATTTT.

The chain is built from TRBV5-1 and TRBJ1-6; D may be TRBD1 (6 bases). Germline V lookup: CDR1 SGHRS, CDR2 YFSETQ. The length of the CDR3 is 16 residues. Trimming removed 3 bases from V and 0 bases from J, with 10 bases in between. The DNA for the CDR3 is TGCGCCAGCAGCTCCACGACAGGCTCCTATAATTCACCCCTCCACTTT. As protein: CASSSTTGSYNSPLHF.

The genes are TRBV30 and TRBJ2-2; 7 nucleotides align to TRBD1. This CDR3 spans 15 amino acids. Germline CDR1 is GTSNPN and CDR2 is SVGIG (reference sequence). J was trimmed by 3 bases and V by 4 bases; bases with no gene match: 8. DNA of the CDR3: TGTGCCTGGAAATTGATAGGGGGCGACACCGGGGAGCTGTTTTTT. As protein: CAWKLIGGDTGELFF.

This chain connects TRBV7-2 to TRBJ2-2, with D possibly matching TRBD2 (6 bases). V was trimmed by 3 bases and J by 5 bases, leaving 16 bases between them. The CDR3 spans 16 residues. Germline assignment: CDR1 SGHTA and CDR2 FQGNSA. CDR3 bases: TGTGCCAGCAGCTTTTCCATTGGGGGGTGGACCGGGGAGCTGTTTTTT. Residues: CASSFSIGGWTGELFF.

The V and J genes are TRBV7-3 and TRBJ2-2; unclear D gene. V was pared by 4 bases and J by 7 bases, with 13 bases between. The CDR3 is 14 amino acids. CDR1 is SGHTA, CDR2 FQGTGA, per germline. The CDR3 region has the DNA TGTGCCAGCAGCTCCCTCCTAGGTGGCGGGGAGCTGTTTTTT. Residues: CASSSLLGGGELFF.

The gene calls are TRBV18 and TRBJ1-5; 9 nucleotides align to TRBD1. With 8 bases clipped from V and 3 bases from J, the junction kept 5 bases outside the gene matches. Germline CDR1 and CDR2: KGHSH and LQKENI. The CDR3 has 14 amino acids. CDR3 sequence: CASTGTGNNQPQHF. CDR3 sequence (DNA): TGTGCCAGCACCGGGACAGGGAACAATCAGCCCCAGCATTTT.

This chain joins TRBV6-5 and TRBJ2-7; 11 nucleotides align to TRBD2. Losses at the gene ends were 5 bases for V and 9 bases for J; bases not matched to a gene: 9. This CDR3 has 14 amino acids. CDR1 is MNHEY and CDR2 is SVGAGI in the germline V gene. The CDR3 DNA reads TGTGCCAGCAGTCCCCGGACTAGCGGGTGGGGGCAGTACTTC. Its protein product is CASSPRTSGWGQYF.

The rearrangement uses TRBV6-5 and TRBJ1-2; no clear D gene. CDR1 is MNHEY, CDR2 SVGAGI, per germline. V dropped 11 bases and J dropped 0 bases, with 13 bases sitting between them. The CDR3 is made up of 13 amino acids. Here the CDR3 DNA reads TGTGCCTCCCGGGTCCAAGCTAACTATGGCTACACCTTC. Translation gives CASRVQANYGYTF.

The gene calls are TRBV28 and TRBJ1-6; a weak D match, TRBD1 (6 bases). The CDR3 is 14 residues long. The V end lost 4 bases, the J end lost 10 bases, and 14 bases lay between the germline ends. Germline CDR1 reads MDHEN; CDR2 reads SYDVKM. CDR3 sequence reads: CASSSTGDASPLHF. CDR3 in DNA: TGTGCCAGCAGTTCGACAGGCGATGCCTCACCCCTCCACTTT.

CDR3 DNA sequence: TGTGCCAGCAGTCCGAGACAGGGCCTCTATGGCTACACCTTC. It translates to CASSPRQGLYGYTF. This chain links TRBV6-5 with TRBJ1-2; the match to TRBD1 covers 7 bases. The CDR3 has 14 amino acids. Trimming cost V 5 bases and J 4 bases; bases outside gene matches: 7. Germline lookup yields CDR1 MNHEY and CDR2 SVGAGI.

V gene TRBV7-9 combines with J gene TRBJ2-2; 9 bases are a match to TRBD1. CDR3 size: 16 residues. Germline V CDR1 and CDR2: SEHNR, FQNEAQ (reference sequence). Trimming removed 5 bases from V and 5 bases from J; junction bases left unmatched: 9. CDR3 protein: CASSAYRGRRTGELFF. The CDR3 bases are TGTGCCAGCAGCGCCTACAGGGGGCGCAGGACCGGGGAGCTGTTTTTT.